This T cell receptor (beta chain) originates from a study of T-cell reconstitution after alpha-beta-depleted transplantation in children. Findings of the study overall: Reported findings indicate that, about two months after transplant, alpha-beta T cells came from several hundred expanded clones, which were derived from non-depleted graft cells. From surviving recipient T cells and thymic progenitors came the high day-60 TCRbeta diversity observed in some patients. Newly produced T cells mostly provided counts and TCRbeta diversity after one year, as hyperexpanded clones declined.

Concerning this clonotype itself: The antigen is not known. Germline and junction disagree at one end, which may indicate a read error.

The TCRbeta library incorporated unique molecular identifiers. TCRdb re-called the PCR reads through MiXCR, storing one row per CDR3 protein. The table includes about a million distinct CDR3 sequences, 25% to 35% detected once. In germline, CDR1 is DFQATT, CDR2 SNEGSKA (reference sequence). The CDR3 loop spans 15 amino acids. Sequenced here: PBMCs, mostly from graft donor cells, sampled 360 days after TCRalphabeta/CD19-depleted stem cell transplant. The sequence was collected from a boy under two years old who had a stem cell transplant for SCID, so the T cells may come from the graft donor. J is TRBJ2-2 and V is TRBV20-1; 7 bases match TRBD1. This chain's CDR3 is CCARMVGDSVGELFF. CDR3 in DNA: TGCTGTGCTAGAATGGTCGGGGACAGCGTGGGGGAACTGTTTTTT.